This TCR beta chain was observed in a study of graft-versus-host responses after intestinal transplantation. Study information: All recipients were transplanted with multivisceral, liver-intestinal, or isolated intestinal grafts.

V shed 3 bases and J shed 0 bases, with 9 bases lying between them. The CDR3 has 15 amino acids. CDR1 and CDR2 (germline): MDHEN, SYDVKM. Profiled with immunoSEQ multiplex PCR; TCRdb holds only in-frame clones, not every one. The top ten hold 0.095% to 0.15% of the sample, which has about 120,000 clones, approximately 92% seen once. Turning to this clone: Its antigen remains unidentified.

This sequence joins TRBV28 and TRBJ1-5; D is unresolved. The sample was unstimulated CD4+ T cells sorted from spleen or lymph node cells, taken before intestinal transplant. This clonotype was obtained from a human donor who received an intestinal transplant. The CDR3 DNA is TGTGCCAGCAGTTTTTTGAGGGCTAGCAATCAGCCCCAGCATTTT. Translating it yields CASSFLRASNQPQHF.